The rows below give T cell receptor beta chains drawn from one sample of a study of beta chain features in type 1 diabetes. This table comes from immunoSEQ multiplex PCR, and its TCRdb copy is limited to in-frame clones, with some not included. The profile shows more than 350,000 clones, around 10% of them singletons. Sequenced sample: naive CD4+ T cells from blood. These TCRs come from a young woman in good health. Each CDR3 is given with its conserved first and last residue. A D gene is named only where the DNA matches it firmly. Part of the rows lack a size; the others show once, few, many or a class for expanded clones.

clone size: few
D gene: TRBD2
J gene: TRBJ2-5
V gene: TRBV9
CDR3 DNA: TGTGCCAGCAGCGCCGGGACTAGCGGGGGTCTTGGGGAGACCCAGTACTTC
CDR3 protein: CASSAGTSGGLGETQYF

clone size: few
D gene: TRBD1
J gene: TRBJ2-5
V gene: TRBV9
CDR3 DNA: TGTGCCAGCAGCGTATTCGGGACAGGGGGCAAGGAGACCCAGTACTTC
CDR3 protein: CASSVFGTGGKETQYF

clone size: many
D gene: -
J gene: TRBJ1-3
V gene: TRBV30
CDR3 DNA: TGTGCCTGGAGTCCCGGGACGTCTGGAAACACCATATATTTT
CDR3 protein: CAWSPGTSGNTIYF

clone size: -
D gene: -
J gene: TRBJ1-5
V gene: TRBV14
CDR3 DNA: TGTGCCAGCAGCCAGGGGTCTTCTAATCAGCCCCAGCATTTT
CDR3 protein: CASSQGSSNQPQHF

clone size: once
D gene: -
J gene: TRBJ1-4
V gene: TRBV6-5
CDR3 DNA: TGTGCCAGCAGTCTTGAGGGTAGGGCTGAAAAACTGTTTTTT
CDR3 protein: CASSLEGRAEKLFF

clone size: -
D gene: -
J gene: TRBJ1-5
V gene: TRBV12-5
CDR3 DNA: TGTGCTAGTGGTTTGGGCAATCAGCCCCAGCATTTT
CDR3 protein: CASGLGNQPQHF

clone size: -
D gene: -
J gene: TRBJ2-6
V gene: TRBV7-2
CDR3 DNA: TGTGCCAGCAGGTCGAGCTCTGGGGCCAACGTCCTGACTTTC
CDR3 protein: CASRSSSGANVLTF

clone size: few
D gene: -
J gene: TRBJ2-3
V gene: TRBV7-2
CDR3 DNA: TGTGCCAGCAGCTTAGAAGGAAGGGGGTCGCAGTATTTT
CDR3 protein: CASSLEGRGSQYF

clone size: -
D gene: -
J gene: TRBJ2-7
V gene: TRBV6-5
CDR3 DNA: TGTGCCAGCAGTTACTCGGGCCTCTCAAACTACGAGCAGTACTTC
CDR3 protein: CASSYSGLSNYEQYF

clone size: few
D gene: -
J gene: TRBJ2-5
V gene: TRBV4-3
CDR3 DNA: TGCGCCAGCAGCCAGAGTACTGGCGGGGAGACCCAGTACTTC
CDR3 protein: CASSQSTGGETQYF

clone size: few
D gene: TRBD1
J gene: TRBJ2-1
V gene: TRBV29-1
CDR3 DNA: TGCAGCGTTGAAAAGGGGACAGGGGGCTACAATGAGCAGTTCTTC
CDR3 protein: CSVEKGTGGYNEQFF

clone size: -
D gene: -
J gene: TRBJ2-1
V gene: TRBV27
CDR3 DNA: TGTGCCAGCAGTTGGGGTGGGGGCAATGAGCAGTTCTTC
CDR3 protein: CASSWGGGNEQFF

clone size: few
D gene: TRBD1
J gene: TRBJ2-6
V gene: TRBV25-1
CDR3 DNA: TGTGCCAGCAGTGAACACCGGGACAGGGGAAACGTCCTGACTTTC
CDR3 protein: CASSEHRDRGNVLTF

clone size: few
D gene: -
J gene: TRBJ1-1
V gene: TRBV7-9
CDR3 DNA: TGTGCCAGCAGCTCTTCCTCTGAAGCTTTCTTT
CDR3 protein: CASSSSSEAFF

clone size: -
D gene: TRBD1
J gene: TRBJ1-1
V gene: TRBV9
CDR3 DNA: TGTGCCAGCAGCGTAGGGGACAGGATTAGTCGTGAAGCTTTCTTT
CDR3 protein: CASSVGDRISREAFF

clone size: few
D gene: -
J gene: TRBJ2-1
V gene: TRBV5-1
CDR3 DNA: TGCGCCAGCAGCATTTTTAAGGACAGTGAGCAGTTCTTC
CDR3 protein: CASSIFKDSEQFF

clone size: -
D gene: TRBD1
J gene: TRBJ1-2
V gene: TRBV6-6
CDR3 DNA: TGTGCCAGCAGCAAGGCCGGACAGGGGGCCTATGGCTACACCTTC
CDR3 protein: CASSKAGQGAYGYTF

clone size: few
D gene: -
J gene: TRBJ1-1
V gene: TRBV7-9
CDR3 DNA: TGTGCCAGCTTACAGGGGAACACTGAAGCTTTCTTT
CDR3 protein: CASLQGNTEAFF

clone size: few
D gene: TRBD1
J gene: TRBJ1-2
V gene: TRBV18
CDR3 DNA: TGTGCCAGCTCACCCCGGGACAGGGTTGGCTACACCTTC
CDR3 protein: CASSPRDRVGYTF

clone size: -
D gene: -
J gene: TRBJ1-6
V gene: TRBV7-8
CDR3 DNA: TGTGCCAGCAGCTTAACGGTGGGTAATTCACCCCTCCACTTT
CDR3 protein: CASSLTVGNSPLHF

clone size: -
D gene: -
J gene: TRBJ1-1
V gene: TRBV18
CDR3 DNA: TGTGCCAGCTCACCAAAGGGCGGCACTGAAGCTTTCTTT
CDR3 protein: CASSPKGGTEAFF

clone size: -
D gene: -
J gene: TRBJ1-6
V gene: TRBV11-3
CDR3 DNA: TGTGCCAGCAGCTTAACCCGCCAGGGTAATTCACCCCTCCACTTT
CDR3 protein: CASSLTRQGNSPLHF

clone size: -
D gene: -
J gene: TRBJ2-5
V gene: TRBV5-4
CDR3 DNA: TGTGCCAGCAGCTCCCGGTCCTTCCAAGAGACCCAGTACTTC
CDR3 protein: CASSSRSFQETQYF

clone size: -
D gene: TRBD1
J gene: TRBJ1-1
V gene: TRBV5-4
CDR3 DNA: TGTGCCAGCAGCACCGGGACAGGGCTCGGCACTGAAGCTTTCTTT
CDR3 protein: CASSTGTGLGTEAFF

clone size: few
D gene: TRBD1
J gene: TRBJ1-2
V gene: TRBV15
CDR3 DNA: TGTGCCACCACGGTGACAGGGACAAATGGCTACACCTTC
CDR3 protein: CATTVTGTNGYTF

clone size: few
D gene: TRBD1
J gene: TRBJ2-3
V gene: TRBV9
CDR3 DNA: TGTGCCAGCAGCGTAGGACAGGGCCCCTATACGCAGTATTTT
CDR3 protein: CASSVGQGPYTQYF

clone size: -
D gene: -
J gene: TRBJ2-1
V gene: TRBV5-1
CDR3 DNA: TGCGCCAGCAGCTTGTACCAGGGACTCACCTACAATGAGCAGTTCTTC
CDR3 protein: CASSLYQGLTYNEQFF

clone size: -
D gene: -
J gene: TRBJ2-3
V gene: TRBV10-3
CDR3 DNA: TGTGCCATCAGTGACCCTTCGCCGGGTACTAGCACAGATACGCAGTATTTT
CDR3 protein: CAISDPSPGTSTDTQYF

clone size: few
D gene: -
J gene: TRBJ2-3
V gene: TRBV7-3
CDR3 DNA: TGTGCCAGCAGCTCCGCAACTAGCACAGATACGCAGTATTTT
CDR3 protein: CASSSATSTDTQYF

clone size: few
D gene: -
J gene: TRBJ2-7
V gene: TRBV5-1
CDR3 DNA: TGCGCCAGCAGCTCAGGGTTCGAGCAGTACTTC
CDR3 protein: CASSSGFEQYF

clone size: few
D gene: -
J gene: TRBJ2-2
V gene: TRBV7-9
CDR3 DNA: TGTGCCAGCAGCTACGAACAGGGTTCCGGGGAGCTGTTTTTT
CDR3 protein: CASSYEQGSGELFF

clone size: few
D gene: -
J gene: TRBJ1-5
V gene: TRBV18
CDR3 DNA: TGTGCCAGCTCAACGGAGGTTGGGCCCCAGCATTTT
CDR3 protein: CASSTEVGPQHF

clone size: few
D gene: -
J gene: TRBJ2-3
V gene: TRBV15
CDR3 DNA: TGTGCCACCAGCAGACCGCGAGGGCAAGACACAGATACGCAGTATTTT
CDR3 protein: CATSRPRGQDTDTQYF

clone size: -
D gene: TRBD2
J gene: TRBJ2-3
V gene: TRBV11-2
CDR3 DNA: TGTGCCAGCAGCACTCCGCGGGGGGTTGATACGCAGTATTTT
CDR3 protein: CASSTPRGVDTQYF

clone size: -
D gene: TRBD2
J gene: TRBJ2-7
V gene: TRBV6-6
CDR3 DNA: TGTGCCAGCAGTCCCCCTAGCGGGAGGTCATCCGAGCAGTACTTC
CDR3 protein: CASSPPSGRSSEQYF

clone size: -
D gene: -
J gene: TRBJ2-5
V gene: TRBV6-6
CDR3 DNA: TGTGCCAGCAGAAGGAGTTTAAAAGAGACCCAGTACTTC
CDR3 protein: CASRRSLKETQYF